This T cell receptor (beta chain) was sequenced for a study of blood T cell repertoires in COVID-19. Libraries were prepared by immunoSEQ multiplex PCR; TCRdb keeps only in-frame clonotypes and omits some of them. The repertoire holds around 190,000 clones, roughly 76% seen once, with about 11% in the top ten. The CDR3 covers 15 residues. The V end was cut by 2 bases, the J end by 1 base, with 11 bases between. Germline values: CDR1 LGHDT, CDR2 YNNKEL (reference sequence). The sequence was obtained from a woman aged 40 to 55 with COVID-19, enrolled during active disease. Sequencing was done on a sample of peripheral blood. The chain joins TRBV3-1 (or the pseudogene TRBV3-2) to TRBJ2-5; D is perhaps TRBD2 (7 bases). The CDR3 coding sequence is TGTGCCAGCAGCCAAAGGGGGGGGATCCAAGAGACCCAGTACTTC. Translating gives CASSQRGGIQETQYF.